The 2 T cell receptor beta chains in this list originate from one sample, sequenced in a study of regulatory T cells in long-lasting Graves disease. This sample's time point: newly diagnosed GD, antithyroid drugs for less than 3 months. Scientists built the TCR library using RNA that was extracted from PBMCs. HTBI primers from iRepertoire and Arm-PCR of CDR3 regions yielded the TCR beta libraries. TCRdb recomputed calls from the multiplex PCR reads with MiXCR, one row per CDR3 protein. The sample records hundreds of thousands of distinct CDR3 sequences, 15% to 20% being singletons. The input for sequencing was peripheral blood mononuclear cells (PBMCs), taken at new diagnosis, from a patient treated with antithyroid drugs. Source of these receptors: a female donor with Graves disease.

This clonotype was observed at least ten times. The rearrangement uses TRBV3-1 and TRBJ1-2; the match to TRBD1 covers 7 bases. CDR3 length: 14 amino acids. The germline gives CDR1 LGHDT, CDR2 YNNKEL (reference sequence). The ends lost 4 bases at V and 4 bases at J; junction bases unmatched: 6. The CDR3 protein is CASSPGGMGYGYTF. In DNA form, the CDR3 reads TGTGCCAGCAGCCCAGGGGGGATGGGCTATGGCTACACCTTC.

The J gene is TRBJ2-1, the V gene TRBV20-1; TRBD2 matches 14 bases. V was clipped by 2 bases and J by 4 bases; unmatched bases: 16. Germline-derived CDR1 and CDR2 are DFQATT and SNEGSKA (reference sequence). The CDR3 covers 20 residues. CDR3 nucleotide sequence: TGCAGTGCTAGATCCGCAACGACTAGCGGGAGGGCCTCGTTTTACAATGAGCAGTTCTTC. Its protein is CSARSATTSGRASFYNEQFF.